The 9 T cell receptor beta chains below were found in one sample sequenced in a study of cytomegalovirus exposure and HLA in healthy donors (dated by TCRdb to the late 2010s). To prepare the library, the immunoSEQ multiplex PCR assay was applied. For the multiplex PCR, a mixture combining 60 forward primers for TCR Vbeta segments and 13 reverse primers for TCR Jbeta segments was used. As stored in TCRdb, this immuneACCESS dataset retains in-frame rearrangements with V and J assigned. A fraction of the clones does not appear; measured against another copy, unresolved V genes explain less than half of the discrepancy, and the remainder lacks a known reason. This sample lists fewer than 250,000 clones; 65% to 75% were detected once. About 4.8% of the sample comes from the top ten. Source material: PBMCs. These receptors originate from a man aged 25-40 years in good health and CMV-seropositive.

The V gene is TRBV11-1, the J gene TRBJ2-5; 7 bases match TRBD1. The J call may not be correct, given that the DNA end is closer to TRBJ2-7. Germline V gives CDR1 SGHAT, CDR2 FQDESV (reference sequence). The CDR3 is 14 amino acids. CDR3 amino acids: CASSLGQGVGEQYF. DNA for the CDR3: TGTGCCAGCAGCTTAGGACAGGGAGTAGGCGAGCAGTACTTC.

The CDR3 loop is CASSTRTGGKDNYGYTF. The CDR3 DNA is TGTGCCAGTAGTACCAGGACAGGGGGCAAGGATAACTATGGCTACACCTTC. The chain links TRBV19 to TRBJ1-2, with 11 bases that match TRBD1. CDR1 and CDR2 from the germline V gene are LNHDA and SQIVND (reference sequence). CDR3 size: 17 residues. V shed 4 bases and J 1 base; nucleotides not matched to a gene: 8.

The chain recombines TRBV2 with TRBJ1-2; D ambiguous. With 8 bases removed from V and 0 bases from J, the gap between germline ends came to 4 bases. CDR3 length: 11 amino acids. Per germline, CDR1 SNHLY and CDR2 FYNNEI. CDR3 coding DNA: TGTGCCAGCTCTCCTAACTATGGCTACACCTTC. This sequence encodes CASSPNYGYTF.

This clone has a single count. The CDR3 region has the DNA TGTGCCAGCAGTTTTGCGGCCCTAACCGCAGATACGCAGTATTTT. It specifies CASSFAALTADTQYF. The rearrangement links TRBV28 to TRBJ2-3, with no clear D. The V and J ends lost 3 bases and 4 bases respectively, with 14 bases between them. The germline CDR1 and CDR2 sequences are MDHEN and SYDVKM. The CDR3 loop spans 15 amino acids.

This clone was seen a few times. The rearrangement uses TRBV10-3 and TRBJ2-7, with 9 bases identical to TRBD1. V was clipped by 3 bases and J by 2 bases; unmatched bases: 5. CDR1 is ENHRY, CDR2 SYGVKD, per germline. This CDR3 contains 15 residues. CDR3: CAISETGGSPYEQYF. For the CDR3, the DNA is TGTGCCATCAGTGAAACAGGGGGCTCCCCCTACGAGCAGTACTTC.

The V gene is TRBV9, the J gene TRBJ2-5, with 7 bases identical to TRBD2. Germline V gene lookup returns CDR1 SGDLS and CDR2 YYNGEE. The J segment lost 4 bases and the V segment lost 0 bases, leaving 3 bases of the junction unmatched. The CDR3 sequence is 14 residues long. The CDR3 loop reads CASSVGGRGETQYF. The DNA for the CDR3 is TGTGCCAGCAGCGTAGGCGGGAGAGGAGAGACCCAGTACTTC.

This clone was seen more than once but under ten times. V usage is TRBV7-3 and J usage is TRBJ2-1; 11 bases line up with TRBD2. CDR1 and CDR2 from the germline V gene are SGHTA and FQGTGA. V gave up 8 bases and J gave up 8 bases; unmatched junction bases: 17. The CDR3 length is 17 residues. The CDR3 DNA sequence: TGTGCCAGCTCATCTTGGGTTCTAGCGGGGGGTTCGGATGAGCAGTTCTTC. Translating gives CASSSWVLAGGSDEQFF.

This chain uses TRBV7-9 with TRBJ2-1, with 10 bases aligning to TRBD1. The germline V gene has CDR1 SEHNR and CDR2 FQNEAQ (reference sequence). The CDR3 has 17 amino acids. The J segment lost 4 bases and the V segment lost 5 bases, leaving 11 bases of the junction unmatched. CDR3 nucleotide sequence: TGTGCCAGCAGCCCCGCTGGTCGGGACAGGGGATACAATGAGCAGTTCTTC. Its translation: CASSPAGRDRGYNEQFF.

This rearrangement joins TRBV10-3 to TRBJ2-5; no clear D. The end of the DNA aligns better with TRBJ2-7, so the J call may be wrong. Germline V gene sequence: CDR1 ENHRY, CDR2 SYGVKD. There are 14 residues in the CDR3. CDR3 DNA: TGTGCCATCAGTGAGTCGAAAGGAAACTACGAGCAGTACTTC. This codes for CAISESKGNYEQYF.